A selection of T cell receptor beta chains follows, all from one sample in a study of shared clonotypes between healthy human individuals. Repertoires were generated with immunoSEQ multiplex PCR, while TCRdb's copy carries only in-frame clones and drops some. The sample consists of about 2.1 million clones, 93% of them appearing once. Sequencing used naive CD8+ T cells from PBMCs. The receptors stem from a young man in good health. Some clones in this sample may be carry-over from other donors' samples. The CDR3 runs from the conserved cysteine through the conserved F or W. A D gene is named only where the DNA matches it firmly. A clone size is listed for some rows: how often the clone was seen (once, few, many), or a class if it is expanded.

clone size,D gene,J gene,V gene,CDR3 DNA,CDR3 protein
-,-,TRBJ2-7,TRBV19,TGTGCCAGTAGTATAGCTCGACTACCGAACTACGAGCAGTACTTC,CASSIARLPNYEQYF
-,TRBD2,TRBJ2-1,TRBV5-1,TGCGCCAGCAGCTTGGAATCTAGCGGGAGCTCCTACAATGAGCAGTTCTTC,CASSLESSGSSYNEQFF
once,-,TRBJ2-7,TRBV27,TGTGCCAGCAGTTTAGGGTCCAGGAGGTACGAGCAGTACTTC,CASSLGSRRYEQYF
-,-,TRBJ1-3,TRBV4-1,TGCGCCAGCAGCCAGGATGAAGGCACTGGAAACACCATATATTTT,CASSQDEGTGNTIYF
-,-,TRBJ2-2,TRBV28,TGTGCCAGCACCAATTTACGAGGCACCGGGGAGCTGTTTTTT,CASTNLRGTGELFF
-,TRBD1,TRBJ1-5,TRBV9,TGTGCCAGCAGCAAAGGAGGGACAGGGGGTTCGCCCCAGCATTTT,CASSKGGTGGSPQHF
-,-,TRBJ1-2,TRBV29-1,TGCAGCGTTGAAGTTGGGGATGGCTACACCTTC,CSVEVGDGYTF
-,-,TRBJ1-2,TRBV27,TGTGCCAGCAGTTTATTTCCAGAGATTTCCTATGGCTACACCTTC,CASSLFPEISYGYTF
-,TRBD1,TRBJ2-5,TRBV11-2,TGTGCCAGCAGCGTCGGACAGGGGGCGATTGAGACCCAGTACTTC,CASSVGQGAIETQYF
-,-,TRBJ2-1,TRBV7-9,TGTGCCAGCAGGCCGCCCGGGGCTTACAATGAGCAGTTCTTC,CASRPPGAYNEQFF
-,-,TRBJ1-3,TRBV9,TGTGCCAGCAGCGCTTCCGGGACCCTAAACACCATATATTTT,CASSASGTLNTIYF
-,-,TRBJ2-1,TRBV29-1,TGCAGCGTTGAAAGTTACAGAACCGGGAACAATGAGCAGTTCTTC,CSVESYRTGNNEQFF
once,-,TRBJ2-3,TRBV7-8,TGTGCCAGCAGCTTAGCGGGTGTGGCAGATACGCAGTATTTT,CASSLAGVADTQYF
-,TRBD1,TRBJ2-1,TRBV4-1,TGCGCCAGCAGCCAAGTCTTAAAGGACAGGGTTCCCAATGAGCAGTTCTTC,CASSQVLKDRVPNEQFF
-,TRBD2,TRBJ2-2,TRBV27,TGTGCCAGCAGTTGGGTACCTAAAGCGGGGGAGTTGTTTTTT,CASSWVPKAGELFF
-,-,TRBJ2-7,TRBV5-6,TGTGCCAGCAGCCCGGAGGGGGACTGGGGGGAGCAGTACTTC,CASSPEGDWGEQYF
-,TRBD2,TRBJ2-7,TRBV28,TGTGCCAGCCGACGACTAGCGGGTCCCTACGAGCAGTACTTC,CASRRLAGPYEQYF
once,-,TRBJ1-3,TRBV7-2,TGTGCCAGCAGCCTCTTGGGGGGGGCCTGGAACACCATATATTTT,CASSLLGGAWNTIYF
-,-,TRBJ2-7,TRBV7-3,TGTGCCAGCAGCCCGGACGGATACGAGCAGTACTTC,CASSPDGYEQYF
-,-,TRBJ2-7,TRBV6-5,TGTGCCAGCAGTCCCAGGGGTTGGTCCTACGAGCAGTACTTC,CASSPRGWSYEQYF
-,-,TRBJ2-7,TRBV5-4,TGTGCCAGCAGCTGGGGACTGGAAGCCTACGAGCAGTACTTC,CASSWGLEAYEQYF
-,-,TRBJ2-1,TRBV2,TGTGCCAGCAGTGAACTCCGAGGCTCCTACAATGAGCAGTTCTTC,CASSELRGSYNEQFF
-,TRBD2,TRBJ2-6,TRBV5-4,TGTGCCAGCAGCCCGCCGCGGGGGGCGGGAGGGACCGGGGCCAACGTCCTGACTTTC,CASSPPRGAGGTGANVLTF
-,-,TRBJ1-2,TRBV29-1,TGCAGCGTTTCTTCCGCGTCTGGGGGTGGCGTCTATGGCTACACCTTC,CSVSSASGGGVYGYTF
-,TRBD1,TRBJ1-2,TRBV10-3,TGTGCCATTAACAGGGGAGAGGGTGGCTACACCTTC,CAINRGEGGYTF
-,-,TRBJ1-1,TRBV19,TGTGCCAGTACCTGGAGGGGGAACACTGAAGCTTTCTTT,CASTWRGNTEAFF
-,-,TRBJ2-7,TRBV20-1,TGCAGTGCTAGAGGGGGATACGAGCAGTACTTC,CSARGGYEQYF
-,TRBD2,TRBJ2-7,TRBV13,TGTGCCAGCAGCTTTATAGCGGGGTCCTACGAGCAGTACTTC,CASSFIAGSYEQYF
-,-,TRBJ1-1,TRBV6-5,TGTGCCAGCAGTTACTTCGTTAACACTGAAGCTTTCTTT,CASSYFVNTEAFF
-,TRBD1,TRBJ2-7,TRBV27,TGTGCCAGCAGTGCTTGGCGGACAGGGTTCGAGCAGTACTTC,CASSAWRTGFEQYF
-,TRBD2,TRBJ2-1,TRBV2,TGTGCCAGCAGTGATAAAAGAAGAGGGGGGACTAGGGCCTACAATGAGCAGTTCTTC,CASSDKRRGGTRAYNEQFF
-,-,TRBJ2-3,TRBV29-1,TGCAGCGTACTTTGGGGGAGCACAGATACGCAGTATTTT,CSVLWGSTDTQYF
-,TRBD1,TRBJ1-5,TRBV19,TGTGCCAGTAGTATAGAAGGGACAGGGTATCAGCCCCAGCATTTT,CASSIEGTGYQPQHF